Listed here is a single T cell receptor beta chain. Which antigen it targets is not known. No much larger clone is present one base from it, and per-base qualities are unavailable. This specimen belongs to a study of T-cell memory formation after mild COVID-19 (dated by TCRdb to the early 2020s). In terms of the full investigation: Most TCR sequence clusters were specific to one of the two donors. In a couple of donors, T-cell clones that expanded and contracted after mild COVID-19 were tracked by sequencing TCRalpha and TCRbeta repertoires over time. Two young, previously healthy adult volunteers, one female and one male, were included in the cohort. What the research found in general, with its limitations: Some responding clones were detected in pre-infection memory, suggesting pre-existing cross-reactive memory T cells joined the SARS-CoV-2 response. Clones that contracted from day 15 to 85 showed balanced CD4/CD8 phenotypes, whereas a second wave of clones that expanded from day 15 to 37 leaned towards CD4+. Contracting CD4+ clones were located mainly in the CM and EM memory subsets, whereas CD8+ clones were found to be enriched in EMRA. SARS-CoV-2 specificity was not confirmed for the second-wave clones peaking on day 37. The study included only a couple of mild cases, and larger cohorts that include severe cases with pre-infection samples were judged to be necessary.

V ends up 4 bases short and J 0 bases short, with an unmatched junction base count of 5. CDR1 and CDR2 (MNHNS, SASEGT) derive from the germline V gene. The CDR3 goes from the cysteine to the phenylalanine over 15 residues. Just CDR3 DNA is preserved here, 45 bases in frame from base 1. PBMCs were isolated by Ficoll-Paque density gradient centrifugation. The run used an Illumina NovaSeq 6000. TCRalpha and TCRbeta cDNA libraries were constructed by 5'RACE with constant-segment primers, with sample barcodes and unique molecular identifiers being introduced. Trizol reagent was used to extract RNA from every sample. Library amplification was performed in two PCR steps, and a second sample barcode and Illumina TruSeq adapters were introduced in the second step. Sequencing of the libraries was done on an Illumina NovaSeq, producing 2 x 150 bp paired-end reads. On the study's bioinformatics: Reads were demultiplexed and collapsed into UMI-guided consensus sequences with migec v1.2.7. Using mixcr v2.1.11, UMI consensuses were aligned to TRA and TRB V and J templates and then assembled into clonotypes. Clonotypes were classified as expanded or contracted when called significant by both edgeR and NoisET, with noise models trained on biological replicates. For edgeR calls, the thresholds were a false discovery rate-adjusted p below 0.01 and a log2 fold-change of 1. PCA with hierarchical clustering of max-normalized trajectories of the 1000 most abundant clonotypes was used as exploratory dynamics analysis. Separately sequenced CD4+ and CD8+ repertoires were used to assign the CD4 or CD8 phenotype of responding clones. TCRdb cleaned the public reads at Q25 with fastp, built clones with MiXCR and kept in-frame beta chains. Every distinct CDR3 protein forms one entry, paired with its most common genes and DNA. For this entry, the V and J calls and clone size follow TCRdb and not the study's own pipeline. The sample contains about 560,000 distinct CDR3 sequences, roughly 20% of them found a single time. The ten top clones hold approximately 8% of the sample.

The receptor was derived from an adult woman who had mild COVID-19 (a few samples of this study predate the infection). The sample titles of this study are shuffled in the database, so cell type and time point are left out; the donor was told from shared clones. Rearrangement joined TRBV6-1 to TRBJ1-1; 7 junctional bases match TRBD1. Material for sequencing was PBMCs or a T cell subset sorted from them (not recorded which). CDR3 reads: CASSGRQGVNTEAFF. The DNA reads as follows: TGTGCCAGCAGTGGACGACAGGGCGTGAACACTGAAGCTTTCTTT.